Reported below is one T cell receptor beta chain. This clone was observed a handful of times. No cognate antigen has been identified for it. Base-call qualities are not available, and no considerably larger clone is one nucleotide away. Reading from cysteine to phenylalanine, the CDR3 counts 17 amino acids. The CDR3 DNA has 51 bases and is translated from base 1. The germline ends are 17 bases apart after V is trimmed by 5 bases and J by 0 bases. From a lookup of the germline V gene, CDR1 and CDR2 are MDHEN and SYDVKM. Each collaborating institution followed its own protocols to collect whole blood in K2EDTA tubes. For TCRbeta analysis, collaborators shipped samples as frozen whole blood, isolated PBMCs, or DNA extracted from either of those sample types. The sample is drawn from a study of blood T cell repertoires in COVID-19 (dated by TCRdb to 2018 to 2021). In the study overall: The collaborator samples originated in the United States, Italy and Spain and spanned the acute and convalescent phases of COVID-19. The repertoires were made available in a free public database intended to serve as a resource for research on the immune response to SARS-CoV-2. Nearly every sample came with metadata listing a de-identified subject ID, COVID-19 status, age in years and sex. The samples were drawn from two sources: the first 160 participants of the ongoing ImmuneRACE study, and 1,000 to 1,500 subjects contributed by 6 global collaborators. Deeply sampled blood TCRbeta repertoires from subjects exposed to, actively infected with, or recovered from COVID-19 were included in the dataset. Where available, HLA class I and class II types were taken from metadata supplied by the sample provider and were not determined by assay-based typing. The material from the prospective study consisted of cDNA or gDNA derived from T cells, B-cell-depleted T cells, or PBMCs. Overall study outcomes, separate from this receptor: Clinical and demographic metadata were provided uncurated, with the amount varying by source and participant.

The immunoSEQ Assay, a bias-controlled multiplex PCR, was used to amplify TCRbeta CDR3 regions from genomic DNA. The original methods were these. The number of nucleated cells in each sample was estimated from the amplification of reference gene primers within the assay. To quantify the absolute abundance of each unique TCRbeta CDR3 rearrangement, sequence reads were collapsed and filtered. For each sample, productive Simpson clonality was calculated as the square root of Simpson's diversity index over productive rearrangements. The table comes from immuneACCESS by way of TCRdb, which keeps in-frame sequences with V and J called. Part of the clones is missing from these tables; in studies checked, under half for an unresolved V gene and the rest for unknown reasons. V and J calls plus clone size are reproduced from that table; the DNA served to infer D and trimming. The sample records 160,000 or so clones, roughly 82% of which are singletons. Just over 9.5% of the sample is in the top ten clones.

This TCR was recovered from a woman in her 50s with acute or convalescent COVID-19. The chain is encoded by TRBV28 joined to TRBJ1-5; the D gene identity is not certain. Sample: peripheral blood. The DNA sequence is TGTGCCAGCAGTCCCTGGGGAGGGAAATATAGCAATCAGCCCCAGCATTTT. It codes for CASSPWGGKYSNQPQHF.